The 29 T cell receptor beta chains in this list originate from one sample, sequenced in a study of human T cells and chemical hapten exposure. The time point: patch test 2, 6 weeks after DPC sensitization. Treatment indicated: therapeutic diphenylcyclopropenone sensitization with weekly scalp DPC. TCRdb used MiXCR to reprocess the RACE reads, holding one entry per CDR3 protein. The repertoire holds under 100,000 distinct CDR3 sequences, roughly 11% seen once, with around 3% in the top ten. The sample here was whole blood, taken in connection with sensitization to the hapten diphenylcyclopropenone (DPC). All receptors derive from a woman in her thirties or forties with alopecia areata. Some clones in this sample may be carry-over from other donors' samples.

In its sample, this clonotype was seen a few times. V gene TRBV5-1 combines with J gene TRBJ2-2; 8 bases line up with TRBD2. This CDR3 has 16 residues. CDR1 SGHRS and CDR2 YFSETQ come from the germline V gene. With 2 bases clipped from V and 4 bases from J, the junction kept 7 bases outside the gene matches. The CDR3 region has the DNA TGCGCCAGCAGCTTTCGAGCGGGAGAGGTCACCGGGGAGCTGTTTTTT. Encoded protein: CASSFRAGEVTGELFF. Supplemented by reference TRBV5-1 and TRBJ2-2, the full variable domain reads KAGVTQTPRYLIKTRGQQVTLSCSPISGHRSVSWYQQTPGQGLQFLFEYFSETQRNKGNFPGRFSGRQFSNSRSEMNVSTLELGDSALYLCASSFRAGEVTGELFFGEGSRLTVL.

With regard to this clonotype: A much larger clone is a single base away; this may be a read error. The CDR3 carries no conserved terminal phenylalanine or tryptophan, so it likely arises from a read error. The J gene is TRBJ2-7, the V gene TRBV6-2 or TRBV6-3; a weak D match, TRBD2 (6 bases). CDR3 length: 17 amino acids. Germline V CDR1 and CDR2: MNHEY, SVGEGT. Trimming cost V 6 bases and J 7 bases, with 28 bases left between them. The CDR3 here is CASSPPLGGIPPEEQYI. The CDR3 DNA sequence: TGTGCCAGCAGCCCCCCCTTGGGCGGGATCCCGCCTGAGGAGCAGTACATC.

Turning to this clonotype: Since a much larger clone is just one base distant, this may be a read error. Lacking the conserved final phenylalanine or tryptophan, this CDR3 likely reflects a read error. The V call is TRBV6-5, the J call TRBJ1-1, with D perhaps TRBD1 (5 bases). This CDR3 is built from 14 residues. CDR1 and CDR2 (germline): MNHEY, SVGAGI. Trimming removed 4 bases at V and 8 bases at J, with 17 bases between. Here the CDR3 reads CASSWGGSTVEAFS. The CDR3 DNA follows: TGTGCCAGCAGTTGGGGGGGGAGTACCGTCGAAGCTTTCTCT.

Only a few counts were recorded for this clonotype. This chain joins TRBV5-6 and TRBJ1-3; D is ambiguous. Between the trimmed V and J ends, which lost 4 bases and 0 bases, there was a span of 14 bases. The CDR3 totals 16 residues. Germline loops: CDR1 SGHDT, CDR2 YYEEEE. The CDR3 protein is CASSLNWGTSGNTIYF. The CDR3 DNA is TGTGCCAGCAGCCTTAATTGGGGAACCTCTGGAAACACCATATATTTT.

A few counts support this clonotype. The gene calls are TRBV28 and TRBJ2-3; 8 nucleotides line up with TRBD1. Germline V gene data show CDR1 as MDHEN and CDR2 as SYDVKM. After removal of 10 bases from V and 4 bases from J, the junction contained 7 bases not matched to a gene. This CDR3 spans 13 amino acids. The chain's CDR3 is CATSGGASDTQYF. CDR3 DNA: TGTGCCACCTCAGGGGGCGCGTCAGATACGCAGTATTTT.

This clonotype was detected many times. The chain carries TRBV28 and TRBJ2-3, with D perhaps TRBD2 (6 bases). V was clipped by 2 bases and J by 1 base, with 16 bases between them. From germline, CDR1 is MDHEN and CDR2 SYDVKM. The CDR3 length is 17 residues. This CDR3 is CASSLGGAGHGTDTQYF. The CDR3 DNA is TGTGCCAGCAGTTTAGGAGGAGCGGGCCACGGCACAGATACGCAGTATTTT.

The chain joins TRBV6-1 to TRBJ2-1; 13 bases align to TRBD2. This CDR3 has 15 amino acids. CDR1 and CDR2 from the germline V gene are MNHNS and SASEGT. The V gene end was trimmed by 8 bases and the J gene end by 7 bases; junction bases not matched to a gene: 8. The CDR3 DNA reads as TGTGCCAGCGTTCGACTAGCGGGGGGTTCGAATGAGCAGTTCTTC. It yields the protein CASVRLAGGSNEQFF.

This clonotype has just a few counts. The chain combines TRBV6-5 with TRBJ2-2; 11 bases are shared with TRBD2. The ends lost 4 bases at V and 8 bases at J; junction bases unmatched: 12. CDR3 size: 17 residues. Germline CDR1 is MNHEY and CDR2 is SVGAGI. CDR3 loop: CASSSHGLAGYGGELFF. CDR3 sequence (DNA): TGTGCCAGCAGTTCCCATGGACTAGCGGGCTACGGGGGGGAGCTGTTTTTT.

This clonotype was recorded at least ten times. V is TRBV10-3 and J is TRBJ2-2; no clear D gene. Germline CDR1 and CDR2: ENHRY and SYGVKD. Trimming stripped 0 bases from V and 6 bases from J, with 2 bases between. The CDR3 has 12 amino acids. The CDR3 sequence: CAISESSGELFF. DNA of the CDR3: TGTGCCATCAGTGAGTCGTCCGGGGAGCTGTTTTTT.

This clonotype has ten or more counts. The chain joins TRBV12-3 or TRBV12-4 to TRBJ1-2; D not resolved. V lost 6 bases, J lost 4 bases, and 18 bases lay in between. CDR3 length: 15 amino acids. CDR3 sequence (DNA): TGTGCCAGCAGCATGCAGTATCCTAGTCTCTATGGCTACACCTTC. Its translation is CASSMQYPSLYGYTF.

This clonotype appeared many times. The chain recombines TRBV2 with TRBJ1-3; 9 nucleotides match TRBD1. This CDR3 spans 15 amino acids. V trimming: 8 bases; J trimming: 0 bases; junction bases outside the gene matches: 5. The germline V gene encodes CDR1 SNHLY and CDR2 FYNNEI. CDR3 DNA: TGTGCCAGCTACCGGGACAGGGTCTCTGGAAACACCATATATTTT. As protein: CASYRDRVSGNTIYF.

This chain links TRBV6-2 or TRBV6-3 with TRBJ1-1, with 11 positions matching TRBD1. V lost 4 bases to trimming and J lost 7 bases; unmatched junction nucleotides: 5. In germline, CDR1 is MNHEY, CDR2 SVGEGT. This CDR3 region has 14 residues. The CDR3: CASSSTDRGREAFF. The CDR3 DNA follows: TGTGCCAGCAGTTCCACGGACAGGGGGCGTGAAGCTTTCTTT.

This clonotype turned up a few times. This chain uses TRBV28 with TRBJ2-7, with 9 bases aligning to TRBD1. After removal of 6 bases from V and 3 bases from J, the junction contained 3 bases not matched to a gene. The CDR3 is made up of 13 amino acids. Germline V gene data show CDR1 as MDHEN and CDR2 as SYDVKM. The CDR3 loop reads CASSLTGGYEQYF. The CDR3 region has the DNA TGTGCCAGCAGCCTGACAGGGGGCTACGAGCAGTACTTC.

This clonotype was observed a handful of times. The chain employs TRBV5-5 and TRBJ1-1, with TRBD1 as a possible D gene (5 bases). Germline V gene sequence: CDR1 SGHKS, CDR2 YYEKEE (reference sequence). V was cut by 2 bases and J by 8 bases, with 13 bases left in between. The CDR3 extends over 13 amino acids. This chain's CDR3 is CASSFIGGTEAFF. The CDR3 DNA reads TGTGCCAGCAGCTTTATTGGGGGAACCGAAGCTTTCTTT.

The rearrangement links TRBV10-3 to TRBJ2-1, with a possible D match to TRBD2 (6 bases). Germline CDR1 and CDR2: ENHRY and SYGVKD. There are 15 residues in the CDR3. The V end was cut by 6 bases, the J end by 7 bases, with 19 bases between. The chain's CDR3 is CAIRPGDGGLNEQFF. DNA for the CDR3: TGTGCCATCAGGCCCGGAGACGGGGGTTTGAATGAGCAGTTCTTC.

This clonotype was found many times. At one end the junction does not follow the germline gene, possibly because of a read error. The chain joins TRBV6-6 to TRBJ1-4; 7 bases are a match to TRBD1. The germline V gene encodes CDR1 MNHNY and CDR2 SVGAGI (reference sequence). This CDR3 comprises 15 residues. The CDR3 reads CASSNSGTANEKLFF. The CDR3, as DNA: TGTGCCAGCAGTAACTCCGGGACAGCTAATGAAAAACTGTTTTTT.

The CDR3, as DNA: TGTGCCAGCAGCGTAGGGCTAGCGGGGGTGGATACGCAGTATTTT. It specifies CASSVGLAGVDTQYF. V and J are TRBV9 and TRBJ2-3; 10 nucleotides line up with TRBD2. There are 15 residues in the CDR3. Per germline, CDR1 SGDLS and CDR2 YYNGEE. V gave up 0 bases and J gave up 6 bases; unmatched junction bases: 4.

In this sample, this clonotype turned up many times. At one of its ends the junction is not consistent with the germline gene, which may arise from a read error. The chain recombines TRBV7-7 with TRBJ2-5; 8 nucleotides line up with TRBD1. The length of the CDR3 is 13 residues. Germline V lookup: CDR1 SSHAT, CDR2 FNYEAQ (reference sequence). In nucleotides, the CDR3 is TGTGCTAGCAGCCCGGACAGGGCAGAGACCCAGTACTTC. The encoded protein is CASSPDRAETQYF. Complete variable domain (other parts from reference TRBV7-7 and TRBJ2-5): GAGVSQSPRYKVTKRGQDVTLRCDPISSHATLYWYQQALGQGPEFLTYFNYEAQPDKSGLPSDRFSAERPEGSISTLTIQRTEQRDSAMYRCASSPDRAETQYFGPGTRLLVL.

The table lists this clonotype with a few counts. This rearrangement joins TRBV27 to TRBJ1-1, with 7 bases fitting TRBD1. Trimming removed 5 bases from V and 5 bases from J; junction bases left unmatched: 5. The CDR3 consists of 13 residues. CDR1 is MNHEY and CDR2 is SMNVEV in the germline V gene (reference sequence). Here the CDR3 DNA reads TGTGCCAGCAGTCCTCAGACAGGGACTGAAGCTTTCTTT. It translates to CASSPQTGTEAFF.

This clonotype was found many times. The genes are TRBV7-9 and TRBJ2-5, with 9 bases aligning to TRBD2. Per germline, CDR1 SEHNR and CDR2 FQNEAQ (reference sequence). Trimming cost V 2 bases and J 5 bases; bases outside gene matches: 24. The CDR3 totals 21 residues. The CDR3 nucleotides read TGTGCCAGCAGCTTAAGGGCCCTTGGAAGCGGGGGGCCGGTTGCCTGGGAGACCCAGTACTTC. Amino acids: CASSLRALGSGGPVAWETQYF.

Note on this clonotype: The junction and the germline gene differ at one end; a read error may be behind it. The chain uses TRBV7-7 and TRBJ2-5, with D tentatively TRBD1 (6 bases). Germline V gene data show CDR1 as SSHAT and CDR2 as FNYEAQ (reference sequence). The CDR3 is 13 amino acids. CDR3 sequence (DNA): TGTGCTAGCAGCTCGGACAGCATGGAGACCCAGTACTTC. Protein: CASSSDSMETQYF.

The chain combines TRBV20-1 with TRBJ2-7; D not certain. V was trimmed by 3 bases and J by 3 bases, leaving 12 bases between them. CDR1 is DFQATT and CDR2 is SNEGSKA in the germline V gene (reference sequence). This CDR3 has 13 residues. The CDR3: CSARNWNLYEQYF. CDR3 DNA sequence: TGCAGTGCTAGGAACTGGAACCTCTACGAGCAGTACTTC.

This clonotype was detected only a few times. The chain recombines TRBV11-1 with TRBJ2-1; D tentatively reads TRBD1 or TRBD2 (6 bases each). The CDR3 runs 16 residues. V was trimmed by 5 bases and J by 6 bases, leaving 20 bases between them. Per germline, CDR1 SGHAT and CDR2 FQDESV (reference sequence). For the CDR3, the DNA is TGTGCCAGCAGCCGCGACCGTAGGGGGGTCTTCAATGAGCAGTTCTTC. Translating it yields CASSRDRRGVFNEQFF.

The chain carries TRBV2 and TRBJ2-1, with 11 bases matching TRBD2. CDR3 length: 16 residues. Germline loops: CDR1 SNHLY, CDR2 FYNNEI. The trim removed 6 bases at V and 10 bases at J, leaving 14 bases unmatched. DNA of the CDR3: TGTGCCAGCAGCCCCACCGGGACTAGCGGTGTCGCCGAGCAGTTCTTC. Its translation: CASSPTGTSGVAEQFF. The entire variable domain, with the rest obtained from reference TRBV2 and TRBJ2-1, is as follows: EPEVTQTPSHQVTQMGQEVILRCVPISNHLYFYWYRQILGQKVEFLVSFYNNEISEKSEIFDDQFSVERPDGSNFTLKIRSTKLEDSAMYFCASSPTGTSGVAEQFFGPGTRLTVL.

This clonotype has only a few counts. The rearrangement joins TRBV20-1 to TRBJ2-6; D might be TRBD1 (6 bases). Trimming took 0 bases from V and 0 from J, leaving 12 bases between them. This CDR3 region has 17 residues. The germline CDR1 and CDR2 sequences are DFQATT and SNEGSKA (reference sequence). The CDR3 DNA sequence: TGCAGTGCTAGAGATCTCAGACAGGACTCTGGGGCCAACGTCCTGACTTTC. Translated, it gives CSARDLRQDSGANVLTF.

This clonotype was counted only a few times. The CDR3 bases are TGTGCCAGCAGACGGTCCGGGGCAGATACGCAGTATTTT. Protein sequence: CASRRSGADTQYF. The chain joins TRBV5-4 to TRBJ2-3, with D possibly TRBD2 on 5 matching bases. Trimming removed 5 bases at V and 4 bases at J, with 11 bases between. Germline V gives CDR1 SGHNT, CDR2 YYREEE (reference sequence). This CDR3 has 13 amino acids.

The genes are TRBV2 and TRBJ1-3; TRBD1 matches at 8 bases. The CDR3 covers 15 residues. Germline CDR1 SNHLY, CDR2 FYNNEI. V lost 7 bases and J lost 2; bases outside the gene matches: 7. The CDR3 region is CASNLQGVAGNTIYF. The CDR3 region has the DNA TGTGCCAGCAATCTACAGGGGGTTGCTGGAAACACCATATATTTT.

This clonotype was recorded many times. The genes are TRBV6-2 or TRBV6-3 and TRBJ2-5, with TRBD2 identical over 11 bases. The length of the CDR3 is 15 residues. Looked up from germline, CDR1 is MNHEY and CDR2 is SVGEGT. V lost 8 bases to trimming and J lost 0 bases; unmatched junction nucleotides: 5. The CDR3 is CASGISGRDQETQYF. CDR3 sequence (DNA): TGTGCCAGCGGGATTAGCGGGAGGGACCAAGAGACCCAGTACTTC.

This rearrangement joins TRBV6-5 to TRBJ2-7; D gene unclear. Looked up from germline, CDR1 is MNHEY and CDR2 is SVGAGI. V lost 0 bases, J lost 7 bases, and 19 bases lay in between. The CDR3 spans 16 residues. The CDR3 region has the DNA TGTGCCAGCAGTTACTCGCGGTCCGGGTTTGGTCGGGAGCAGTACTTC. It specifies CASSYSRSGFGREQYF.